Listed below are T cell receptor beta chains from one sample, sequenced in a study of T cells in localized non-small cell lung cancer. Data came from immunoSEQ multiplex PCR; TCRdb stores just in-frame clones and leaves some out. The sample consists of about 24,000 clones, around 87% of them appearing once. Here the sequenced sample was peripheral blood, taken before any cancer treatment. All receptors come from a male donor aged 60 or over with stage II squamous cell lung carcinoma. The CDR3 runs from the conserved cysteine through the conserved F or W. The order of the fields is D gene, clone size, J gene, V gene, CDR3 protein, CDR3 DNA. A D gene is named only where the DNA matches it firmly. Some rows mark clone size as missing; the rest say once, few, many or name a class of expanded clone.

NA NA TRBJ1-6 TRBV4-1 CASSDRGGTLHF TGCGCCAGCAGCGACCGAGGGGGGACCCTCCACTTT
NA NA TRBJ1-1 TRBV29-1 CSVEGLTLEAFF TGCAGCGTTGAAGGGCTAACCCTTGAAGCTTTCTTT
NA NA TRBJ1-1 TRBV19 CASKKGAGNTEAFF TGTGCCAGTAAAAAGGGCGCAGGGAACACTGAAGCTTTCTTT
TRBD1 NA TRBJ2-3 TRBV5-1 CASSSTPGTGSVTDTQYF TGCGCCAGCAGCTCAACCCCCGGGACAGGGTCCGTCACAGATACGCAGTATTTT
NA NA TRBJ1-2 TRBV27 CASSRHRGGGNGYTF TGTGCCAGCAGTCGCCACCGGGGGGGAGGGAATGGCTACACCTTC
TRBD1 NA TRBJ2-7 TRBV27 CASRRQGASYEQYF TGTGCCAGCCGCCGACAGGGGGCGTCATACGAGCAGTACTTC
NA NA TRBJ2-5 TRBV9 CASSRAEGRETQYF TGTGCCAGCAGCAGAGCGGAGGGAAGGGAGACCCAGTACTTC
TRBD1 NA TRBJ1-2 TRBV6-6 CASSGDRGQGYTF TGTGCCAGCAGTGGGGACAGGGGGCAGGGCTACACCTTC
NA NA TRBJ2-5 TRBV10-3 CAAGLGGRETQYF TGTGCCGCAGGACTGGGAGGTCGAGAGACCCAGTACTTC
NA NA TRBJ1-2 TRBV18 CASSPGIYGYTF TGTGCCAGCTCACCGGGCATCTATGGCTACACCTTC
TRBD1 NA TRBJ2-7 TRBV11-2 CASGGGTGSSALRHEQYF TGTGCCAGCGGGGGAGGGACAGGGTCCTCCGCACTGAGGCACGAGCAGTACTTC
NA NA TRBJ2-7 TRBV6-5 CASSYGGWGEQYF TGTGCCAGCAGTTACGGCGGATGGGGCGAGCAGTACTTC
TRBD2 NA TRBJ2-7 TRBV4-2 CASSQDFGAPSGGAGEQYF TGTGCCAGCAGCCAAGATTTCGGCGCGCCTAGCGGGGGGGCTGGCGAGCAGTACTTC
NA NA TRBJ2-2 TRBV6-5 CASSYLPGTGELFF TGTGCCAGCAGTTACCTGCCAGGCACCGGGGAGCTGTTTTTT
NA NA TRBJ2-7 TRBV6-5 CASSYAGPAYEQYF TGTGCCAGCAGTTATGCGGGACCCGCCTACGAGCAGTACTTC
NA NA TRBJ2-5 TRBV5-1 CASSLDGRPQETQYF TGCGCCAGCAGCTTGGACGGACGACCCCAAGAGACCCAGTACTTC
NA NA TRBJ2-5 TRBV29-1 CSVRNRALRETQYF TGCAGCGTCAGGAACAGGGCCCTAAGGGAGACCCAGTACTTC
TRBD2 NA TRBJ2-1 TRBV6-5 CASSYITSGRAQGEFF TGTGCCAGCAGTTACATTACTAGCGGGAGGGCCCAGGGCGAGTTCTTC
NA NA TRBJ2-7 TRBV5-1 CASSLAGDEQYF TGCGCCAGCAGCTTGGCCGGGGACGAGCAGTACTTC
NA NA TRBJ2-7 TRBV6-6 CASSYSMGAKEYF TGTGCCAGCAGTTACTCGATGGGGGCCAAGGAGTACTTC
NA medium-sized TRBJ1-5 TRBV18 CASSQTDNQPQHF TGTGCCAGCTCACAAACGGACAATCAGCCCCAGCATTTT
NA NA TRBJ2-1 TRBV29-1 CSVEGGFTYNEQFF TGCAGCGTTGAAGGGGGATTCACCTACAATGAGCAGTTCTTC